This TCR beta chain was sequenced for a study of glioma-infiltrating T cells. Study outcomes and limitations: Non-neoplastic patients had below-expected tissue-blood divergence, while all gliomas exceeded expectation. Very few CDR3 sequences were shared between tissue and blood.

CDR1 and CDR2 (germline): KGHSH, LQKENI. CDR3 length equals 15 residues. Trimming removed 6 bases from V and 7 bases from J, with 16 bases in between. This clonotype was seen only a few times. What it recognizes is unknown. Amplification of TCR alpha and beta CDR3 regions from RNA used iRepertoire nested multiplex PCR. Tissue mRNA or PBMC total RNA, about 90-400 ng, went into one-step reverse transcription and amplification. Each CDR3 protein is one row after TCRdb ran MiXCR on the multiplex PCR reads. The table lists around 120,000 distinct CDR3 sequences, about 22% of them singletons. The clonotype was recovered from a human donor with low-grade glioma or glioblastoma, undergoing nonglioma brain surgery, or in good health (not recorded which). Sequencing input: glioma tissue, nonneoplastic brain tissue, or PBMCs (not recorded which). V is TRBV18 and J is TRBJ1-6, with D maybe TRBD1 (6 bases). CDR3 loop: CASSQGLRRNSPLHF. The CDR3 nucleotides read TGTGCCAGCTCGCAGGGGCTCCGGCGGAATTCACCCCTCCACTTT.